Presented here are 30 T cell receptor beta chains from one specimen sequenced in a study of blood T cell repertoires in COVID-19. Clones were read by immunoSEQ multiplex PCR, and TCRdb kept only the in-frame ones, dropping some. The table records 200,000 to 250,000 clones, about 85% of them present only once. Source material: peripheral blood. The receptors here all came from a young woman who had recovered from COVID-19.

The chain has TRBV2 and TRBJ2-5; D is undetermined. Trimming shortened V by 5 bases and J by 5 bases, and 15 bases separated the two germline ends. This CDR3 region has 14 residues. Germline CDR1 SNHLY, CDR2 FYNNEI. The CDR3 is CASSLGPGRETQYF. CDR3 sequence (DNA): TGTGCCAGCAGTTTGGGCCCCGGTAGGGAGACCCAGTACTTC.

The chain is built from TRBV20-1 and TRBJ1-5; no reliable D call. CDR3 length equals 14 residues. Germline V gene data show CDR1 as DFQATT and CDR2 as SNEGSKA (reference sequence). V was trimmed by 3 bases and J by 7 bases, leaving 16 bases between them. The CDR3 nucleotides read TGCAGTGCTAGTTCGGGTGGGTTTCAGCAGCCCCAGCATTTT. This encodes CSASSGGFQQPQHF.

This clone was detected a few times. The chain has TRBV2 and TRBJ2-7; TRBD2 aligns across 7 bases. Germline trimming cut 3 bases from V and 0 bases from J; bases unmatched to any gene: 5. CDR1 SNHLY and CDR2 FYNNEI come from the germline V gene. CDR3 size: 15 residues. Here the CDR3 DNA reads TGTGCCAGCAGTGATGACCCGGGGGGCTCCTACGAGCAGTACTTC. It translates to CASSDDPGGSYEQYF.

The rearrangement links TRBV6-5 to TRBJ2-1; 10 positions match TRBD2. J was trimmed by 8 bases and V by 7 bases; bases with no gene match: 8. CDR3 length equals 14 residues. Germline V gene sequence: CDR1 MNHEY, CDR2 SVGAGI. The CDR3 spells CASNPSGSIDEQFF. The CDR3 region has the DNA TGTGCCAGCAACCCTAGCGGGAGTATCGATGAGCAGTTCTTC.

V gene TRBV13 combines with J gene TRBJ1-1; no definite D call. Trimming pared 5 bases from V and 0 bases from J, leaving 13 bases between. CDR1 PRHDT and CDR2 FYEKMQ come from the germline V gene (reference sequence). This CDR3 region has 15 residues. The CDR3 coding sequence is TGTGCCAGCAGCCCCCCTTCCGGGGTGAACACTGAAGCTTTCTTT. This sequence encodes CASSPPSGVNTEAFF.

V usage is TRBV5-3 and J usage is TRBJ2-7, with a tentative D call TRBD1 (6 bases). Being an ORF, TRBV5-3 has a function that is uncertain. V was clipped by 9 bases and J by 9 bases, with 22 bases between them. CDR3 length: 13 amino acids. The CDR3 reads CANSGTSTSGQYF. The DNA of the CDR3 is TGTGCCAATTCCGGGACAAGCACGAGTGGGCAGTACTTC.

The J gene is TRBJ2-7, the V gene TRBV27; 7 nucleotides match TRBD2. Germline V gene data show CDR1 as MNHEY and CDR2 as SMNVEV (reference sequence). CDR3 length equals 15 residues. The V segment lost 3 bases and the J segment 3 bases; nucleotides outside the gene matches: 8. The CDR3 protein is CASSFGSGLIYEQYF. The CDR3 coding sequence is TGTGCCAGCAGTTTTGGTAGCGGGTTAATCTACGAGCAGTACTTC.

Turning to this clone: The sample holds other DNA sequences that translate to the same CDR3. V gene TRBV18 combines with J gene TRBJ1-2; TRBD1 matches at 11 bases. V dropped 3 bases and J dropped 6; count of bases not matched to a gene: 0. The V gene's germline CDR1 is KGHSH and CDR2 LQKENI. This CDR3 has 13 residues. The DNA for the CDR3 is TGTGCCAGCTCACCGGGACAGGGGGATGGCTACACCTTC. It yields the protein CASSPGQGDGYTF.

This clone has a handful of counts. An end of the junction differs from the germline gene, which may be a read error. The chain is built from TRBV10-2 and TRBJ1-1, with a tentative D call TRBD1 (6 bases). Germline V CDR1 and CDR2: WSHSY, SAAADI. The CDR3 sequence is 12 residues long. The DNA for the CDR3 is TGCGCCAGCAGTCTCCGGGACACGGAAGCTTTCTTT. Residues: CASSLRDTEAFF.

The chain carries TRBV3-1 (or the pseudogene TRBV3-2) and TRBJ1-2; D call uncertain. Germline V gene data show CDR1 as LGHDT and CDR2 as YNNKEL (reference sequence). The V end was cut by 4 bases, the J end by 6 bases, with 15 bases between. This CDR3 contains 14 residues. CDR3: CASSPRAGRNGYTF. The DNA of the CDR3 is TGTGCCAGCAGCCCACGTGCGGGGAGGAATGGCTACACCTTC.

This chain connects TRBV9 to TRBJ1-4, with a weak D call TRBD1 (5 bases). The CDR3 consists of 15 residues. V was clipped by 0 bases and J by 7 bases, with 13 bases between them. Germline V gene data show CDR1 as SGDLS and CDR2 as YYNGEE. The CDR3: CASSVESRASEKLFF. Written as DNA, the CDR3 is TGTGCCAGCAGCGTAGAGTCCAGGGCTAGTGAAAAACTGTTTTTT.

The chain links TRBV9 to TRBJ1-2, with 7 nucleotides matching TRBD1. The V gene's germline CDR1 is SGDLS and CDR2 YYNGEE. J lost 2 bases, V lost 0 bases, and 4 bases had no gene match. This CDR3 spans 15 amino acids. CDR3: CASSVGSGGNYGYTF. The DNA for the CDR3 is TGTGCCAGCAGCGTAGGGTCAGGGGGAAACTATGGCTACACCTTC.

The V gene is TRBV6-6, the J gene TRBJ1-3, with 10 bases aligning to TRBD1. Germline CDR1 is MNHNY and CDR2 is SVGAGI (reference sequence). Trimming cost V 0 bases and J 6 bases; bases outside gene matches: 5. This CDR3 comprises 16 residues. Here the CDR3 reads CASSYSKTGGTNTIYF. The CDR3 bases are TGTGCCAGCAGTTACTCGAAGACAGGGGGCACAAACACCATATATTTT.

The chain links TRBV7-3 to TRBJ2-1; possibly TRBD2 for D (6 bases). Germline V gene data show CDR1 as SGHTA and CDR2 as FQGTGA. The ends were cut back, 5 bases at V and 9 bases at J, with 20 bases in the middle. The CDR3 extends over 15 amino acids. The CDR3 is CASSVHGGGSIEQFF. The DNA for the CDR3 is TGTGCCAGCAGCGTACACGGGGGAGGTTCAATTGAGCAGTTCTTC.

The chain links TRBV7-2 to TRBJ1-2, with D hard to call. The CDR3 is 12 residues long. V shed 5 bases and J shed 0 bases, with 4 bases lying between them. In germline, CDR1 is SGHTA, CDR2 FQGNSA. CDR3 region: CASSPSNYGYTF. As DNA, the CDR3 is TGTGCCAGCAGCCCGTCTAACTATGGCTACACCTTC. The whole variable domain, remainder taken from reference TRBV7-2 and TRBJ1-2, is GAGVSQSPSNKVTEKGKDVELRCDPISGHTALYWYRQSLGQGLEFLIYFQGNSAPDKSGLPSDRFSAERTGGSVSTLTIQRTQQEDSAVYLCASSPSNYGYTFGSGTRLTVV.

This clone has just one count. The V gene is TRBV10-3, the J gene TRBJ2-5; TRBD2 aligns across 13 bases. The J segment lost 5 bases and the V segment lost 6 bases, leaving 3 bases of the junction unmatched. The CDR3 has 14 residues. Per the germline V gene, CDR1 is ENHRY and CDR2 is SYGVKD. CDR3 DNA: TGTGCCATCAGCTGGACTAGCGGGAGCGAGACCCAGTACTTC. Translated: CAISWTSGSETQYF.

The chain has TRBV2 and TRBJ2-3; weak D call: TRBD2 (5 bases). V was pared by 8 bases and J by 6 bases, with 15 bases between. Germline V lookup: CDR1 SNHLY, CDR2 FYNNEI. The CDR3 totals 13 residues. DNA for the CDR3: TGTGCCAGCTCGTCGGGAACCTGGGATACGCAGTATTTT. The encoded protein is CASSSGTWDTQYF.

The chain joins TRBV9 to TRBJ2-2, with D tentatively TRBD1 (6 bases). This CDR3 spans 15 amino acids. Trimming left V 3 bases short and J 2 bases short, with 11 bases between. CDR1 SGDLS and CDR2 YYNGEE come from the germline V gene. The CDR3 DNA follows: TGTGCCAGCAGCGCGTCCAGGGGTAACACCGGGGAGCTGTTTTTT. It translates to CASSASRGNTGELFF.

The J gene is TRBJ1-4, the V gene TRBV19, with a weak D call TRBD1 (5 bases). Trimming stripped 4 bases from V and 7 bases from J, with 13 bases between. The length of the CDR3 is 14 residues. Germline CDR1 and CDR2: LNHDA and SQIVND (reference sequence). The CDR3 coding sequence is TGTGCCAGTAGTACAGGGTTGGGCGGTGAAAAACTGTTTTTT. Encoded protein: CASSTGLGGEKLFF.

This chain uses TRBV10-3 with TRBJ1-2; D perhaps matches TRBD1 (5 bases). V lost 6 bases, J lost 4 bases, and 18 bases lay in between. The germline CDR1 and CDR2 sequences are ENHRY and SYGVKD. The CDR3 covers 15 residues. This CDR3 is CAISPQGGRGYGYTF. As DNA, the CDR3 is TGTGCCATCAGCCCGCAGGGAGGTCGCGGCTATGGCTACACCTTC.

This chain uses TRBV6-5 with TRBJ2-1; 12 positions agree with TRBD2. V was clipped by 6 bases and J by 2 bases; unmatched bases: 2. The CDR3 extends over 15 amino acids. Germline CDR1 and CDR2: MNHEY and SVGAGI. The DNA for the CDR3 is TGTGCCAGCAGATCTAGCGGGAGGGCCTACAATGAGCAGTTCTTC. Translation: CASRSSGRAYNEQFF.

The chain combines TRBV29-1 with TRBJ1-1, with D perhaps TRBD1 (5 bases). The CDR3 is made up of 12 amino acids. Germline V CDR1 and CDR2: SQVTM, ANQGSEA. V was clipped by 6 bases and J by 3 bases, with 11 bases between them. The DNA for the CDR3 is TGCAGCGTCTCAAAAGGGGACACTGAAGCTTTCTTT. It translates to CSVSKGDTEAFF.

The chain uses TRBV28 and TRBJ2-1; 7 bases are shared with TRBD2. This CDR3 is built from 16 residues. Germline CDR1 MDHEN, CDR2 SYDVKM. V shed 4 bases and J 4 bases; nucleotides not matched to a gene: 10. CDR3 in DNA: TGTGCCAGCAGTTCCCTAAGCGGGACCCCATACAATGAGCAGTTCTTC. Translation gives CASSSLSGTPYNEQFF.

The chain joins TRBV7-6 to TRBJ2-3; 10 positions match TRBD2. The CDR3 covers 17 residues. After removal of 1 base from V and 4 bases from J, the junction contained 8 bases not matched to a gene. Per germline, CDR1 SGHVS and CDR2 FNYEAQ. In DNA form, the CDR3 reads TGTGCCAGCAGCTTAGTGCCTAGCGGGAGTGGCGCAGATACGCAGTATTTT. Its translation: CASSLVPSGSGADTQYF.

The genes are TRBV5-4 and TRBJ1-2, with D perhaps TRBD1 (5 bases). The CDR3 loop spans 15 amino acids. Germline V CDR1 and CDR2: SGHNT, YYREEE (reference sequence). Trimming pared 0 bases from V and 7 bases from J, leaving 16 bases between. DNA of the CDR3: TGTGCCAGCAGCTTGGTGCACGGGGACTGGGGTGGCTACACCTTC. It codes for CASSLVHGDWGGYTF.

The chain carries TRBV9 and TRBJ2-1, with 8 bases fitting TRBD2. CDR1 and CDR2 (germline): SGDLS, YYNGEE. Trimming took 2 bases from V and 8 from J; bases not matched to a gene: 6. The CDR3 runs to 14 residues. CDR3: CASSVQAGVDEQFF. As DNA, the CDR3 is TGTGCCAGCAGCGTCCAAGCGGGAGTGGATGAGCAGTTCTTC.

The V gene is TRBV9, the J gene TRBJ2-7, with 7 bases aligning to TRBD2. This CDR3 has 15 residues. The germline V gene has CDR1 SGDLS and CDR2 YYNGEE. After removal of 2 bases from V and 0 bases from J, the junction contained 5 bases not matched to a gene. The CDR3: CASSVAGGSSYEQYF. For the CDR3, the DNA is TGTGCCAGCAGCGTGGCGGGCGGGAGCTCCTACGAGCAGTACTTC.

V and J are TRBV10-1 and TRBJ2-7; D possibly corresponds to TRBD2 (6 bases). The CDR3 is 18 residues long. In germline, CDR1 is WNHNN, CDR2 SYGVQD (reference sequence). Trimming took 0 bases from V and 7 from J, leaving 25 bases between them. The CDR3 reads CASSESRLGLRRVGEQYF. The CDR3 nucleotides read TGCGCCAGCAGTGAGTCGAGACTAGGGTTAAGGCGGGTCGGGGAGCAGTACTTC.

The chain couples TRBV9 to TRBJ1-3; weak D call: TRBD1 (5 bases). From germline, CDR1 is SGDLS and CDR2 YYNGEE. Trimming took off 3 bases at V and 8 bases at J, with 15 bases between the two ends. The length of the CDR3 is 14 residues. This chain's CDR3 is CASSATWGRDTIYF. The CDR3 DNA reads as TGTGCCAGCAGCGCAACGTGGGGGAGGGACACCATATATTTT.

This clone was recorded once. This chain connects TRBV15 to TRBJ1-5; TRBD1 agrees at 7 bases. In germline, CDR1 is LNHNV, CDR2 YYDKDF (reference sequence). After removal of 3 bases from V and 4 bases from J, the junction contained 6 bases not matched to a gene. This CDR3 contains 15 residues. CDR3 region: CATSRGTVPNQPQHF. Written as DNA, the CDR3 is TGTGCCACCAGCAGGGGGACAGTCCCTAATCAGCCCCAGCATTTT.